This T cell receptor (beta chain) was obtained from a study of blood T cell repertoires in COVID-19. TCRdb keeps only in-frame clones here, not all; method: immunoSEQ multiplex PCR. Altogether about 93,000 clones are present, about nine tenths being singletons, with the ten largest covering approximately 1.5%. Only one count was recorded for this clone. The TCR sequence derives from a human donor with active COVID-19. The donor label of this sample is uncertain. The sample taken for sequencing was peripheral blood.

Written as DNA, the CDR3 is TGTGCCAGCACCAATCGCAACGCCGGAGGAACGAACACCGGGGAGCTGTTTTTT. Translating it yields CASTNRNAGGTNTGELFF. The V gene is TRBV9, the J gene TRBJ2-2; weak D call: TRBD2 (5 bases). Trimming took off 6 bases at V and 0 bases at J, with 21 bases between the two ends. Germline values: CDR1 SGDLS, CDR2 YYNGEE. The CDR3 is 18 amino acids. Full variable domain (outside the CDR3, taken from reference TRBV9 and TRBJ2-2): DSGVTQTPKHLITATGQRVTLRCSPRSGDLSVYWYQQSLDQGLQFLIQYYNGEERAKGNILERFSAQQFPDLHSELNLSSLELGDSALYFCASTNRNAGGTNTGELFFGEGSRLTVL.